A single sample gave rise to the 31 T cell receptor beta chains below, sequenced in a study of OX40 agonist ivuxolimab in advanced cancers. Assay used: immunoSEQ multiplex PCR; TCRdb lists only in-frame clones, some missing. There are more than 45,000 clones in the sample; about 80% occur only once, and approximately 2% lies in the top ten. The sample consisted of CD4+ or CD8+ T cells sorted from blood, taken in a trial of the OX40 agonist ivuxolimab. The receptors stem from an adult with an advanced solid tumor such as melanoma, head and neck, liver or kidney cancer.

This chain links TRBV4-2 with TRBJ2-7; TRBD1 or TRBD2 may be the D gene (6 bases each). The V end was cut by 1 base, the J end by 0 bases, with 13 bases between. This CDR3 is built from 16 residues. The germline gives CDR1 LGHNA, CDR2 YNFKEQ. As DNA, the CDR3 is TGTGCCAGCAGCCAAGTTTTGGGGGGCAACTCCTACGAGCAGTACTTC. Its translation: CASSQVLGGNSYEQYF.

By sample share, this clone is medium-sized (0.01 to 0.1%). CDR3 bases: TGCGCCAGCAGCCAACCGGGACGGGCTCGTGAGCAGTACTTC. The encoded protein is CASSQPGRAREQYF. The V gene is TRBV5-1, the J gene TRBJ2-7, with D perhaps matching TRBD1 or TRBD2 (5 bases each). Deletions cut 4 bases from V and 7 bases from J, with 18 bases between. This CDR3 is built from 14 residues. CDR1 and CDR2 (germline): SGHRS, YFSETQ.

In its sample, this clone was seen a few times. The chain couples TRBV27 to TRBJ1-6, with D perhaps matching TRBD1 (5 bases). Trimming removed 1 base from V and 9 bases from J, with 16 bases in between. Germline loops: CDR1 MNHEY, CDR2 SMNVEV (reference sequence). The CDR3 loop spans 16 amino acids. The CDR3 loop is CASSLLGTIDSSPLHF. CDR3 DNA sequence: TGTGCCAGCAGTTTATTGGGAACTATTGACAGTTCACCCCTCCACTTT.

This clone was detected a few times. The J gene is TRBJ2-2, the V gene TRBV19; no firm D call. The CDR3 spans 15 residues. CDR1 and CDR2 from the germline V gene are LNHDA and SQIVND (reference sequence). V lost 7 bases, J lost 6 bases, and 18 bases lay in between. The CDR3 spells CASNPAASGSGELFF. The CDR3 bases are TGTGCCAGTAATCCCGCGGCTAGTGGTTCCGGGGAGCTGTTTTTT.

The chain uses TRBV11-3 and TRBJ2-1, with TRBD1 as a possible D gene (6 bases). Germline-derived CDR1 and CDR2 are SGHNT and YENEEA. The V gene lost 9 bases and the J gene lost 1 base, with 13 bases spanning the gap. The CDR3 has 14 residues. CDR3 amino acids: CASSPQGSYNEQFF. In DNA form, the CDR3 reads TGTGCCAGTTCCCCGCAGGGGTCCTACAATGAGCAGTTCTTC.

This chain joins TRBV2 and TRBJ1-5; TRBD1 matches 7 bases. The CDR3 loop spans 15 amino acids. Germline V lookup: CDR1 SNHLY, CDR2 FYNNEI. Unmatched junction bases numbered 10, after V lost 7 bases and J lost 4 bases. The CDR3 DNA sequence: TGTGCCAGCACCTTTACCGGGACAGCTAATCAGCCCCAGCATTTT. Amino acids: CASTFTGTANQPQHF.

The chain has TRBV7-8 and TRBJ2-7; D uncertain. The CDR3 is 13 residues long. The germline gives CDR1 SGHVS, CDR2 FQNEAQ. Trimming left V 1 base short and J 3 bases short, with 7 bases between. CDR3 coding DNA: TGTGCCAGCAGCTTAGTCCCAAACTACGAGCAGTACTTC. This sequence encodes CASSLVPNYEQYF.

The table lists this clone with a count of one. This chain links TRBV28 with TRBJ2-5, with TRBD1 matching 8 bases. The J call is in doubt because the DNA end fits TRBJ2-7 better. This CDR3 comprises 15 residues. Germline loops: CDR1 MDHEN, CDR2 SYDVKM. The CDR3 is CASSTPQGGSYEQYF. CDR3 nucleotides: TGTGCCAGCAGTACCCCACAGGGGGGCTCCTACGAGCAGTACTTC.

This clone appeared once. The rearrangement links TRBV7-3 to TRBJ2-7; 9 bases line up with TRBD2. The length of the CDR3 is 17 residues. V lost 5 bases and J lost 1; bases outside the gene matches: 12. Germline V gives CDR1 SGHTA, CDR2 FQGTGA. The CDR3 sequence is CASSRISGLAGSYEQYF. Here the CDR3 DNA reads TGTGCCAGCAGCCGTATCTCGGGCCTAGCGGGATCCTACGAGCAGTACTTC.

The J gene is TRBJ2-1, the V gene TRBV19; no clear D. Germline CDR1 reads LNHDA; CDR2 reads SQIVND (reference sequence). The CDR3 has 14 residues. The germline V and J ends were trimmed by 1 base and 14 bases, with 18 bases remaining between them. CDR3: CASSIVNDVAPEFF. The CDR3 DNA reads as TGTGCCAGTAGTATAGTGAACGACGTGGCTCCTGAGTTCTTC.

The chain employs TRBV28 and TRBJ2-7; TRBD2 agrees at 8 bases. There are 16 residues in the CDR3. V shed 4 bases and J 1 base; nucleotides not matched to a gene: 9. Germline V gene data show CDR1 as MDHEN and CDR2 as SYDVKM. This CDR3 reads CASSSLRLAFSYEQYF. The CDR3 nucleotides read TGTGCCAGCAGTTCCCTGAGACTAGCGTTTTCCTACGAGCAGTACTTC.

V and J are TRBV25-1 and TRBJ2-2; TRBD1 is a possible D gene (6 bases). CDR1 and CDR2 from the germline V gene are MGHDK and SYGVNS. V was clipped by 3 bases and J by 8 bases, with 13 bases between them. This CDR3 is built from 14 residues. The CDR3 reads CASSDGQGRGELFF. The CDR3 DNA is TGTGCCAGCAGTGATGGGCAGGGGCGAGGGGAGCTGTTTTTT.

The CDR3 loop is CASSEAGVGNTGELFF. CDR3 coding DNA: TGTGCCAGCAGTGAAGCGGGAGTGGGGAACACCGGGGAGCTGTTTTTT. The chain carries TRBV2 and TRBJ2-2, with TRBD2 as a possible D gene (5 bases). This CDR3 is 16 amino acids long. Germline V lookup: CDR1 SNHLY, CDR2 FYNNEI. The germline V and J ends were trimmed by 0 bases and 1 base, with 9 bases remaining between them.

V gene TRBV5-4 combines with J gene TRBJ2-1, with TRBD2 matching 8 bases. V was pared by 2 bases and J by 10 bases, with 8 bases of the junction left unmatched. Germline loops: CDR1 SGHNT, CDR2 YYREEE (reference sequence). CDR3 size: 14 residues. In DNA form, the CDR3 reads TGTGCCAGCAGCTTCCCCGGGGGGGGGAAGGAGCAGTTCTTC. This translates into CASSFPGGGKEQFF.

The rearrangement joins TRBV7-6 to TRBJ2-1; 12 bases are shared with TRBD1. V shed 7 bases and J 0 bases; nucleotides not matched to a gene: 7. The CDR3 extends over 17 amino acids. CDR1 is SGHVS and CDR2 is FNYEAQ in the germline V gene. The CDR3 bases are TGTGCCAGCAAGGAGGGACAGGGGGCGAGCTCCTACAATGAGCAGTTCTTC. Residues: CASKEGQGASSYNEQFF.

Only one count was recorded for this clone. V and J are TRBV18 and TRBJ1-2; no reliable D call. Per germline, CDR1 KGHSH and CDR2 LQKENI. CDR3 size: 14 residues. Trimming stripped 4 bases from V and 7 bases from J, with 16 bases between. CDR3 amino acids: CASSRPEGSGGYTF. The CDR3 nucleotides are TGTGCCAGCTCACGGCCGGAGGGAAGCGGTGGCTACACCTTC.

CDR3 bases: TGTGCCAGCAGCCCGGGACAGGGGGTGAGTGGAGCTTTCTTT. As protein: CASSPGQGVSGAFF. The chain joins TRBV6-1 to TRBJ1-1; 11 bases map to TRBD1. V was pared by 6 bases and J by 10 bases, with 10 bases of the junction left unmatched. The germline V gene encodes CDR1 MNHNS and CDR2 SASEGT. This CDR3 is 14 amino acids long.

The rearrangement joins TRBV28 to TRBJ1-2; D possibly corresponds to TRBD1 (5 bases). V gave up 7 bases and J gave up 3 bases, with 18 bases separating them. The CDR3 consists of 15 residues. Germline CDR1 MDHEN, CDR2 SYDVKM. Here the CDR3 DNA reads TGTGCCAGCATCCCGGGGGGAGGACCCTACTATGGCTACACCTTC. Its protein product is CASIPGGGPYYGYTF.

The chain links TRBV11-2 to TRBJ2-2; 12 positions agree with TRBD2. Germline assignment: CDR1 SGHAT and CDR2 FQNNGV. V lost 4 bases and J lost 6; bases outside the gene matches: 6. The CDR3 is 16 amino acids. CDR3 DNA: TGTGCCAGCAGCTCCACTAGCGGGAGGCGGTCCGGGGAGCTGTTTTTT. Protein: CASSSTSGRRSGELFF.

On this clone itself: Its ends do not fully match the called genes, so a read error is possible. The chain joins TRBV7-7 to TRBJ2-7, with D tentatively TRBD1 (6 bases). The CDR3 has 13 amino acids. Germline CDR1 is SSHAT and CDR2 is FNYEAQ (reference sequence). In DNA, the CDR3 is TGTGCTAGCAGCTTATCCCCAGGGGACGAGCAGTACTTC. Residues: CASSLSPGDEQYF.

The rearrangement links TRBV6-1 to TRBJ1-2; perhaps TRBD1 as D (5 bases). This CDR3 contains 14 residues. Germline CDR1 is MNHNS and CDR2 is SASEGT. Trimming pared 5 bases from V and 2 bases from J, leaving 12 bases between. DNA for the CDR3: TGTGCCAGCAGTCGGGGACGTTCGAACTATGGCTACACCTTC. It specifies CASSRGRSNYGYTF.

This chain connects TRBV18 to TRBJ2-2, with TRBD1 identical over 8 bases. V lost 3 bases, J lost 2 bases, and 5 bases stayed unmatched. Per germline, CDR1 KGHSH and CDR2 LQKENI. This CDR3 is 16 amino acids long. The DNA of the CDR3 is TGTGCCAGCTCACCCCAGTCAGGGGGCAACACCGGGGAGCTGTTTTTT. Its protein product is CASSPQSGGNTGELFF.

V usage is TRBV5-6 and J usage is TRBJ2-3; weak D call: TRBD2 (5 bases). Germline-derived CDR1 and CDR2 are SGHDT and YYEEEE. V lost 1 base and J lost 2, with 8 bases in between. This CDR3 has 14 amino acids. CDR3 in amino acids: CASSLTRYTDTQYF. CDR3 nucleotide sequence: TGTGCCAGCAGCTTGACTAGATACACAGATACGCAGTATTTT.

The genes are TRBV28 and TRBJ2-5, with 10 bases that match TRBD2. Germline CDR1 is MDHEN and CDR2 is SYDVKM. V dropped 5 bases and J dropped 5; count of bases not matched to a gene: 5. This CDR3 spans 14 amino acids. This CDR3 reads CASSPSGSWETQYF. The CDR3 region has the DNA TGTGCCAGCAGTCCTAGCGGGAGCTGGGAGACCCAGTACTTC.

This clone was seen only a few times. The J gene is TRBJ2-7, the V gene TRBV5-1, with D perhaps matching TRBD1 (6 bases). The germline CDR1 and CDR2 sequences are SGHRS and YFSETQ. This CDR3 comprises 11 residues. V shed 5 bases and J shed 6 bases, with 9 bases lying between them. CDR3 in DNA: TGCGCCAGCAGGTCAGGGGTCGAGCAGTACTTC. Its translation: CASRSGVEQYF.

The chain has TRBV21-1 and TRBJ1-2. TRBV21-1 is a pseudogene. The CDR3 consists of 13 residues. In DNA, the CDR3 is TGTGCCAGCAGCAACGAGGGAATAGGCGGCTACACCTTC. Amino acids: CASSNEGIGGYTF.

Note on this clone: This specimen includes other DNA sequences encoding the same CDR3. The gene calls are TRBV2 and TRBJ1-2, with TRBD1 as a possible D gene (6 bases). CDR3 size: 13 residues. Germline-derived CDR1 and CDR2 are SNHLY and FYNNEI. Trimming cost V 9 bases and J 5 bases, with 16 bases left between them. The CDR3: CARQGLRRYGYTF. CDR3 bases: TGTGCCAGACAGGGTTTGCGGAGGTATGGCTACACCTTC. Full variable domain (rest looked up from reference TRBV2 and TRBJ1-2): EPEVTQTPSHQVTQMGQEVILRCVPISNHLYFYWYRQILGQKVEFLVSFYNNEISEKSEIFDDQFSVERPDGSNFTLKIRSTKLEDSAMYFCARQGLRRYGYTFGSGTRLTVV.

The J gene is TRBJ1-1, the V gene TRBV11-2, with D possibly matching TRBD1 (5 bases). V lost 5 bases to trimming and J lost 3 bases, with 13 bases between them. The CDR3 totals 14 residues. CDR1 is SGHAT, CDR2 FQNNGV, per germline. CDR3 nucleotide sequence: TGTGCCAGCAGCCCCGGGACGGTAGACACTGAAGCTTTCTTT. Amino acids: CASSPGTVDTEAFF.

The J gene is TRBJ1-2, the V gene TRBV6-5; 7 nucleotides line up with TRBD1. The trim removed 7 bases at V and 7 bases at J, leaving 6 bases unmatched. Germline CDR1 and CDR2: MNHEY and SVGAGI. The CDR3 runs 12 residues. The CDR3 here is CASTDRDGGYTF. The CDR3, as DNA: TGTGCCAGCACCGACAGGGACGGTGGCTACACCTTC.

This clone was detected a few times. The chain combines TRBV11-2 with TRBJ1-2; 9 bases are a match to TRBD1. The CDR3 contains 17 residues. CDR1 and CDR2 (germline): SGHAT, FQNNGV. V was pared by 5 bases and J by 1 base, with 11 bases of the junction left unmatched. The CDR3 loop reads CASSHYRGLKLNYGYTF. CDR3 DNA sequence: TGTGCCAGCAGCCACTACAGGGGGCTTAAGCTTAACTATGGCTACACCTTC. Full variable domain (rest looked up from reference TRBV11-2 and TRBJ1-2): EAGVAQSPRYKIIEKRQSVAFWCNPISGHATLYWYQQILGQGPKLLIQFQNNGVVDDSQLPKDRFSAERLKGVDSTLKIQPAKLEDSAVYLCASSHYRGLKLNYGYTFGSGTRLTVV.

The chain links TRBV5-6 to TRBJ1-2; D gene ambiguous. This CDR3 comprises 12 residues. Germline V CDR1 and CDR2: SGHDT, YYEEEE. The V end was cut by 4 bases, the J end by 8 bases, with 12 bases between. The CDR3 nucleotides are TGTGCCAGCAGCAATTGGGTGTGGGGCTACACCTTC. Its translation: CASSNWVWGYTF.